This T cell receptor (beta chain) stems from a study of CD4 T cells in relation to SARS-CoV-2 and coronaviruses. On the study more broadly: The HLA restriction of the shared crossreactive spike epitopes was mapped.

V gave up 2 bases and J gave up 0 bases, with 6 bases separating them. This CDR3 contains 13 residues. The V gene's germline CDR1 is GTSNPN and CDR2 SVGIG (reference sequence). TCRdb's table, derived via immunoSEQ multiplex PCR, lists solely in-frame clones and lacks some. Among 50,000 to 65,000 clones listed, around 92% were seen once. Details on this clone: Its antigen is as yet unknown.

General study results and limits: Crossreactivity was assessed only for spike protein, not other viral proteins. No donor gave both pre-pandemic and post-infection samples. SARS-CoV-2-driven expansion was significantly weaker in crossreactive than monoreactive clones.

The chain joins TRBV30 to TRBJ2-3; no definite D call. The sequence came from an adult with COVID-19. The sample was naive CD4+ T cells from PBMCs. Subset: naive CD4+ T cells isolated by negative enrichment. This chain's CDR3 is CAWSTDSTDTQYF. The CDR3 bases are TGTGCCTGGAGTACAGATAGCACAGATACGCAGTATTTT.